A selection of T cell receptor beta chains follows, all from one sample in a study of blood T cell repertoires in COVID-19. The table came from immunoSEQ multiplex PCR; TCRdb's copy has only in-frame clones and leaves some out. The profile shows just over 250,000 clones, around 87% of them singletons. The material sequenced was peripheral blood. These receptors came from a woman in her forties or fifties with acute or convalescent COVID-19. Each CDR3 is given with its conserved first and last residue. The D gene is left open where the match is weak. Rows give clone size only sometimes, using once, few, many, or a class for an expanded clone.

CDR3 | DNA | size | J | D | V
CASRASQVPGTEAFF | TGTGCCAGCAGGGCGTCGCAGGTGCCCGGCACTGAAGCTTTCTTT | NA | TRBJ1-1 | NA | TRBV7-3
CASSPGTSSYEQYF | TGTGCCAGCAGCCCAGGGACTAGCTCCTACGAGCAGTACTTC | NA | TRBJ2-7 | TRBD2 | TRBV7-9
CASSLFSTANTGELFF | TGCGCCAGCAGCTTATTTTCAACAGCGAACACCGGGGAGCTGTTTTTT | few | TRBJ2-2 | NA | TRBV5-1
CASRSGGRVWNTEAFF | TGTGCCAGTAGGTCGGGGGGGCGCGTATGGAACACTGAAGCTTTCTTT | NA | TRBJ1-1 | NA | TRBV19
CASSVKTGWHEQFF | TGTGCCAGCAGCGTAAAGACAGGGTGGCATGAGCAGTTCTTC | once | TRBJ2-1 | TRBD1 | TRBV9
CASSALAGYYNEQFF | TGTGCCAGCAGCGCGCTAGCGGGATACTACAATGAGCAGTTCTTC | NA | TRBJ2-1 | TRBD2 | TRBV5-4
CASSQKRTSGSWTDTQYF | TGTGCCAGCAGCCAAAAAAGGACTAGCGGGAGCTGGACAGATACGCAGTATTTT | NA | TRBJ2-3 | TRBD2 | TRBV7-8
CSASPGNTGELFF | TGCAGTGCTAGTCCGGGAAACACCGGGGAGCTGTTTTTT | NA | TRBJ2-2 | NA | TRBV20-1
CATSEGGWQPQHF | TGTGCCACCAGTGAGGGGGGATGGCAGCCCCAGCATTTT | NA | TRBJ1-5 | NA | TRBV24-1
CASKDRGGTNEKLFF | TGTGCCAGCAAAGACAGGGGAGGAACTAATGAAAAACTGTTTTTT | NA | TRBJ1-4 | TRBD1 | TRBV2
CASSPKTGVLQETQYF | TGTGCCAGCAGCCCAAAGACAGGGGTGTTACAAGAGACCCAGTACTTC | NA | TRBJ2-5 | TRBD1 | TRBV7-9
CASKQSGRATEQFF | TGTGCCAGTAAGCAGAGCGGGAGGGCCACTGAGCAGTTCTTC | NA | TRBJ2-1 | TRBD2 | TRBV19
CASSSPSGRALSSYNEQFF | TGCGCCAGCAGCTCACCTAGCGGGAGGGCCTTAAGCTCCTACAATGAGCAGTTCTTC | once | TRBJ2-1 | TRBD2 | TRBV5-1
CASSIGEKLFF | TGTGCCAGTAGTATCGGGGAAAAACTGTTTTTT | NA | TRBJ1-4 | NA | TRBV19
CASSLIQGSTAFF | TGTGCCAGCAGCTTGATTCAGGGGTCTACGGCTTTCTTT | NA | TRBJ1-1 | NA | TRBV5-8
CASSHDGVRTEAFF | TGTGCCAGCAGCCACGACGGGGTTCGGACTGAAGCTTTCTTT | few | TRBJ1-1 | NA | TRBV7-2
CASSFGRGLTEAFF | TGTGCCAGCAGTTTTGGCAGGGGGCTGACTGAAGCTTTCTTT | NA | TRBJ1-1 | TRBD1 | TRBV28
CATRLAGEGEQFF | TGTGCCACCAGACTAGCGGGAGAGGGGGAGCAGTTCTTC | NA | TRBJ2-1 | TRBD2 | TRBV28
CASRKGSTQYF | TGTGCCAGCAGAAAAGGGAGTACGCAGTATTTT | NA | TRBJ2-3 | NA | TRBV28
CASSEALRAGGAYGYTF | TGTGCCAGCAGTGAAGCGCTCCGGGCGGGGGGCGCTTATGGCTACACCTTC | NA | TRBJ1-2 | NA | TRBV6-1
CASSQQTGGSTNEKLFF | TGTGCCAGCAGCCAACAGACAGGGGGATCAACTAATGAAAAACTGTTTTTT | NA | TRBJ1-4 | TRBD1 | TRBV4-2
CAINRDNAGGIYEQYF | TGTGCCATCAACCGGGACAACGCGGGAGGCATCTACGAGCAGTACTTC | NA | TRBJ2-7 | TRBD2 | TRBV10-3
CAISDPPRGYEQFF | TGTGCCATCAGTGATCCTCCCCGGGGGTATGAGCAGTTCTTC | NA | TRBJ2-1 | NA | TRBV10-3